These 19 T cell receptor beta chains share one sample of origin, sequenced in a study of esophageal squamous cell carcinoma under preoperative chemotherapy. Described time point: before preoperative PTX-NDP chemotherapy. TCRdb fed the PCR reads into MiXCR, producing one record per CDR3 protein. The data contain about 30,000 distinct CDR3 sequences, roughly half of them seen just once; the ten biggest clones take up 9.5% to 15%. This sample was gathered from a patient given preoperative chemotherapy. Receptor source: a human donor with esophageal squamous cell carcinoma. The donor label of this sample is uncertain.

This clonotype was observed a handful of times. V gene TRBV10-3 combines with J gene TRBJ1-3; D is uncertain. The V gene lost 4 bases and the J gene lost 4 bases, with 14 bases spanning the gap. The CDR3 extends over 15 amino acids. The V gene's germline CDR1 is ENHRY and CDR2 SYGVKD. The CDR3 loop is CAISGTPQRGNTIYF. As DNA, the CDR3 is TGTGCCATCAGTGGTACCCCCCAGAGGGGAAACACCATATATTTT.

A few counts support this clonotype. This rearrangement joins TRBV6-1 to TRBJ2-1, with D possibly TRBD1 on 5 matching bases. The CDR3 spans 14 residues. CDR1 MNHNS and CDR2 SASEGT come from the germline V gene. V dropped 5 bases and J dropped 7 bases, with 15 bases sitting between them. The CDR3 DNA is TGTGCCAGCAGTAGGGGCTTGAACGGGAATGAGCAGTTCTTC. Its translation: CASSRGLNGNEQFF.

This clonotype was observed at least ten times. The chain carries TRBV6-5 and TRBJ2-5; no firm D call. CDR1 and CDR2 from the germline V gene are MNHEY and SVGAGI. V lost 4 bases and J 5 bases, leaving 5 bases between the germline ends. This CDR3 contains 11 residues. The CDR3 here is CASSSGETQYF. The CDR3 DNA reads as TGTGCCAGCAGTTCGGGTGAGACCCAGTACTTC.

This clonotype was seen ten or more times. Possible read error: a much larger clone is one base away. V and J are TRBV6-1 and TRBJ2-1; D may be TRBD1 (6 bases). The CDR3 is made up of 15 amino acids. In germline, CDR1 is MNHNS, CDR2 SASEGT. Trimming shortened V by 3 bases and J by 10 bases, and 19 bases separated the two germline ends. The CDR3 protein is CASSEGTRTAGEQFF. The CDR3 bases are TGTGCCAGCAGTGAGGGGACACGGACAGCTGGCGAGCAGTTCTTC.

This clonotype has a count of ten or more. The chain employs TRBV6-5 and TRBJ2-3; 9 bases are shared with TRBD2. The length of the CDR3 is 17 residues. Per germline, CDR1 MNHEY and CDR2 SVGAGI. J was trimmed by 2 bases and V by 0 bases; bases with no gene match: 6. This chain's CDR3 is CASSYSRAGGVTDTQYF. Here the CDR3 DNA reads TGTGCCAGCAGTTACTCGAGAGCGGGAGGTGTCACAGATACGCAGTATTTT.

The rearrangement joins TRBV7-2 to TRBJ2-5, with 11 bases identical to TRBD2. The length of the CDR3 is 13 residues. Germline CDR1 reads SGHTA; CDR2 reads FQGNSA. J lost 7 bases, V lost 5 bases, and 3 bases had no gene match. Here the CDR3 DNA reads TGTGCCAGCAGCCTTAGCGGGAGGGGGACCCAGTACTTC. It is translated as CASSLSGRGTQYF.

This sequence joins TRBV7-8 and TRBJ2-3; 11 nucleotides line up with TRBD2. The last part of the DNA fits TRBJ2-1 better; the J call may be wrong. The CDR3 runs 18 residues. The germline V gene encodes CDR1 SGHVS and CDR2 FQNEAQ. CDR3: CASSLSPLAGASYNEQFF. Written as DNA, the CDR3 is TGTGCCAGCAGCTTATCCCCACTAGCGGGGGCCTCCTACAATGAGCAGTTCTTC.

Comments on this clonotype: The junction shows a germline mismatch at one end, possibly a read error. The chain employs TRBV7-9 and TRBJ2-1; 8 nucleotides match TRBD2. The DNA end lines up better with TRBJ2-7; the J call may be wrong. CDR1 and CDR2 (germline): SEHNR, FQNEAQ (reference sequence). The CDR3 consists of 16 residues. The CDR3 bases are TGTGTCAGCGGGGGACTCGGGGGGCGGGACCCAGAGACGCAGTACTTC. The encoded protein is CVSGGLGGRDPETQYF.

By frequency in the sample, this clonotype is medium-sized. The rearrangement links TRBV7-6 to TRBJ2-5; D is unclear. The germline V gene encodes CDR1 SGHVS and CDR2 FNYEAQ. Trimming stripped 3 bases from V and 5 bases from J, with 16 bases between. This CDR3 contains 15 residues. The CDR3 DNA is TGTGCCAGCAGCTTCGAAAAGTCACCCAGGGAGACCCAGTACTTC. Its translation is CASSFEKSPRETQYF.

V and J are TRBV12-3 or TRBV12-4 and TRBJ1-1, with unresolved D. This CDR3 spans 11 amino acids. The ends were cut back, 5 bases at V and 6 bases at J, with 7 bases in the middle. As DNA, the CDR3 is TGTGCCAGCAGTCTCAGTGCTGAAGCTTTCTTT. It translates to CASSLSAEAFF.

There are many counts of this clonotype. The CDR3 region has the DNA TGTGCCAGCAGCTACAAGGGGGCCCCGAGCTCCTACGAGCAGTTCTTC. Protein sequence: CASSYKGAPSSYEQFF. The chain has TRBV7-2 and TRBJ2-1; the match to TRBD1 covers 7 bases. Germline trimming cut 4 bases from V and 10 bases from J; bases unmatched to any gene: 16. CDR1 and CDR2 from the germline V gene are SGHTA and FQGNSA. This CDR3 is 16 amino acids long.

In regard to this clonotype: Germline is not matched at one junction end, which may reflect a read error. The gene calls are TRBV7-3 and TRBJ2-3, with D tentatively TRBD1 (6 bases). CDR3 size: 16 residues. The germline V gene has CDR1 SGHTA and CDR2 FQGTGA. The CDR3 sequence: CASSVTGLSIKDTQYF. DNA of the CDR3: TGTGCCAGCAGCGTCACAGGGCTCTCAATCAAGGACACGCAGTATTTC.

On this clonotype: The germline gene is not matched at one end of the junction; a read error may be the cause. The V gene is TRBV27, the J gene TRBJ2-3; D unclear. Germline-derived CDR1 and CDR2 are MNHEY and SMNVEV (reference sequence). This CDR3 is built from 14 residues. The CDR3 region has the DNA TGTGCCAGCAGTTCTTCCCCATGCTCTCGTGAGCAGTTCTTT. Its protein product is CASSSSPCSREQFF.

This clonotype is termed medium-sized (0.01 to 0.1%). J is TRBJ2-5 and V is TRBV5-8; tentative D call: TRBD2 (5 bases). Germline V gene data show CDR1 as SGHTS and CDR2 as YDEGEE. With 4 bases removed from V and 3 bases from J, the gap between germline ends came to 19 bases. This CDR3 is 16 amino acids long. The CDR3 here is CASSRGSNSGKETQYF. In DNA, the CDR3 is TGTGCCAGCAGCCGAGGGTCAAATTCTGGGAAAGAGACCCAGTACTTC.

A note on this clonotype: The junction departs from germline at one end; a sequencing error may be responsible. This chain uses TRBV7-2 with TRBJ2-5; TRBD2 might be the D (7 bases). Germline CDR1 is SGHTA and CDR2 is FQGNSA. This CDR3 has 14 residues. The CDR3 nucleotides read TGTGCGGGTTCCGGGGGGCGAGGCCAAGAGACCCAGTATTTC. Residues: CAGSGGRGQETQYF.

Concerning this clonotype itself: The final CDR3 position lacks the conserved phenylalanine or tryptophan, pointing to a likely read error. This sequence joins TRBV7-2 and TRBJ2-5; 7 bases agree with TRBD2. The J call is in doubt because the DNA end fits TRBJ2-1 better. The germline gives CDR1 SGHTA, CDR2 FQGNSA. The CDR3 is made up of 13 amino acids. For the CDR3, the DNA is TGTGCCAGCAGCTGGACTAGTTCGGCGACCCAGTTCTTG. This translates into CASSWTSSATQFL.

The genes are TRBV11-2 and TRBJ2-5, with 9 positions matching TRBD2. The length of the CDR3 is 15 residues. With V trimmed by 4 bases and J by 2 bases, 5 bases remained unmatched. CDR1 is SGHAT, CDR2 FQNNGV, per germline. The CDR3 reads CASSSGLAHQETQYF. Here the CDR3 DNA reads TGTGCCAGCAGCTCCGGACTAGCGCATCAAGAGACCCAGTACTTC.

This chain joins TRBV4-1 and TRBJ1-1, with 7 bases matching TRBD1. Germline V gene lookup returns CDR1 MGHRA and CDR2 YSYEKL. The CDR3 contains 16 residues. V shed 4 bases and J 1 base; nucleotides not matched to a gene: 9. CDR3 sequence reads: CASSRLPGQSNTEAFF. The CDR3 nucleotides read TGCGCCAGCAGCCGACTTCCGGGACAGTCGAACACTGAAGCTTTCTTT.

A single count supports this clonotype. The final CDR3 position lacks the conserved phenylalanine or tryptophan, pointing to a likely read error. No DNA is shown, since the ends of the CDR3 on it are uncertain; the CDR3 is the one TCRdb lists. CDR3 sequence: CAGSSTPRARRGESQLS. The V call is TRBV7-6, the J call TRBJ2-5; the table calls TRBD2, which could not be checked here. Germline V gives CDR1 SGHVS, CDR2 FNYEAQ. Counting both end residues, the CDR3 totals 17 amino acids.